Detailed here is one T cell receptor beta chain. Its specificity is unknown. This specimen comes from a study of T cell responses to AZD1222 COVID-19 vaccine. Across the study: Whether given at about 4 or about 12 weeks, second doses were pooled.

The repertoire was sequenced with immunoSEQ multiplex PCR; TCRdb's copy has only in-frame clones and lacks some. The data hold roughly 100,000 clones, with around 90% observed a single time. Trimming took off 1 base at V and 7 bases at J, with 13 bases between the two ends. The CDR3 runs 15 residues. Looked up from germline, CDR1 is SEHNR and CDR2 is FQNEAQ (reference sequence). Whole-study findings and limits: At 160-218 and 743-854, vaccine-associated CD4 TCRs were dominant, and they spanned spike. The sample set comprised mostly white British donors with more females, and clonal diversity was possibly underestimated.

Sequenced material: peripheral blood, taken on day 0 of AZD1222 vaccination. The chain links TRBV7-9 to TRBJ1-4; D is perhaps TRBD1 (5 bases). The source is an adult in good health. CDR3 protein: CASSLVGGLGEKLFF. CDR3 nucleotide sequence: TGTGCCAGCAGCTTAGTTGGGGGTTTAGGTGAAAAACTGTTTTTT.